The TCR beta chain described here comes from a study of T cell responses to AZD1222 COVID-19 vaccine. Turning to the study itself: Second doses that came at about 4 or about 12 weeks were put together.

Profiled with immunoSEQ multiplex PCR; TCRdb holds only in-frame clones, not every one. The sample includes around 84,000 clones, 87% seen only once; the top ten take roughly 1.6%. Germline V gene data show CDR1 as SNHLY and CDR2 as FYNNEI. CDR3 length: 14 residues. Trimming left V 7 bases short and J 3 bases short, with 15 bases between. Study findings and constraints: Regions 160-218 and 743-854 held dominance among vaccine-associated CD4 TCRs, which spanned spike. In the spike-specific TCR repertoire, nearly half reportedly target unmutated variant regions. Donors skewed white British and female; clonal diversity was possibly underestimated.

Details on this clone: What it binds is unknown.

The sample here was peripheral blood, taken on day 0 of AZD1222 vaccination. This clonotype originated in an adult in good health. The V call is TRBV2, the J call TRBJ1-2; no clear D. CDR3 sequence reads: CASTYTGRHYGYTF. CDR3 DNA sequence: TGTGCCAGCACCTACACCGGACGTCACTATGGCTACACCTTC.